This TCR beta chain was sequenced during a study of cytomegalovirus exposure and HLA in healthy donors. CDR1 and CDR2 (germline): SGHRS, YFSETQ. V was trimmed by 0 bases and J by 10 bases, leaving 11 bases between them. The CDR3 covers 13 residues. Here immunoSEQ multiplex PCR was the method, and the copy in TCRdb shows in-frame clones only, minus some. The sample includes tens of thousands of clones, approximately 92% of them seen just once. Sequenced sample: PBMCs. The sequence was collected from a young man in good health and CMV-seronegative. The V and J genes are TRBV5-1 and TRBJ2-1, with D unresolved. The CDR3 sequence is CASSLDPREEQFF. The DNA of the CDR3 is TGCGCCAGCAGCTTGGATCCTAGAGAGGAGCAGTTCTTC.